This T cell receptor (beta chain) was profiled in a study of T cells in Graves' hyperthyroidism and ophthalmopathy. From RNA transcripts, TCR beta CDR3 regions were amplified. The primer set for the first-round RT-PCR of the TCR CDR3 was HTBI. TCRdb re-called the multiplex PCR reads through MiXCR, storing one row per CDR3 protein. The table lists roughly 510,000 distinct CDR3 sequences, less than 25% of them singletons, with roughly 29% in the top ten. This clonotype was seen repeatedly, ten times or more. Sequenced: blood. The receptor was isolated from a man aged 18-30 years with Graves' hyperthyroidism.

CDR3 region: CASSTSAGWQPQHF. CDR3 coding DNA: TGTGCCAGCAGTACAAGTGCGGGCTGGCAGCCCCAGCATTTT. V is TRBV12-3 or TRBV12-4 and J is TRBJ1-5; D ambiguous. Trimming shortened V by 5 bases and J by 7 bases, and 15 bases separated the two germline ends. This CDR3 comprises 14 residues.